This section outlines one T cell receptor (beta chain) sequence together with its context. This entry is derived from a study of blood T cell repertoires in COVID-19. Germline CDR1 and CDR2: LNHDA and SQIVND (reference sequence). The CDR3 has 14 amino acids. With 6 bases removed from V and 6 bases from J, the gap between germline ends came to 14 bases. TCRdb keeps only in-frame clones here, not all; method: immunoSEQ multiplex PCR. The repertoire includes about 160,000 clones, around 86% of them detected once, and under 0.7% sits in the top ten. The sample taken for sequencing was peripheral blood. The source is a man aged 60-69 years with COVID-19, enrolled during active disease. The chain links TRBV19 to TRBJ2-2; D might be TRBD1 (6 bases). The DNA for the CDR3 is TGTGCCAGTAGAAACAGGGTTCTCCCCGGGGAGCTGTTTTTT. It codes for CASRNRVLPGELFF.